The sequence of this T cell receptor (beta chain) was determined in a study of shared clonotypes between healthy human individuals (dated by TCRdb to 2018 to 2020). Background for the entire study: A couple of women and a few men aged 18 to 49 years were included in the cohort. For each donor, three plates each were used for CD4 naive and CD4 memory, two plates were used for CD8 naive, and one plate was used for CD8 memory. To estimate repertoire size and how much clonotype sharing occurs between individuals, the study deeply sequenced the blood TCR repertoires of about 5 healthy adults. Different laboratories and diverse techniques were used to prepare libraries and sequence TCR repertoires, to increase sequencing depth and limit assay-specific biases. Per donor, leukapheresis produced somewhere between about 0.85 and 10 billion PBMCs. Results the study describes overall, beyond this receptor: Sampling was restricted to blood, and TCR repertoires in tissues likely differ from the TCR repertoires found in blood. Because the study included only a small number of donors, the genetic and exposure-history diversity represented was limited. Pairwise subsampling indicated that sequencing depth was expected to affect the degree of clonotype sharing among donors. Compared with non-shared clonotypes, the clonotypes found in all four sorted-subset donors had higher generation probabilities. Naive subsets generally had larger estimated clonotype richness than memory subsets did. Rarefaction of sorted-subset datasets indicated incomplete sequencing despite the large sequencing depth. Sharing across several donors was observed for around 5% of naive CD4, less than 4% of naive CD8, 2.3% of memory CD4, and around 0.42% of memory CD8 clonotypes.

This clone was seen only once. There is no known antigen for this receptor. Base-call qualities are not available, and no considerably larger clone is one nucleotide away. From the germline V gene, CDR1 is KGHSH and CDR2 is LQKENI. The CDR3 goes from the cysteine to the phenylalanine over 14 residues. The retained sequence is limited to the CDR3, 42 bases, with the frame set at the first base. V has 6 bases trimmed and J has 4 bases trimmed; junction bases matching no gene number 7. Healthy HIV-negative adults with no recently reported acute infections or vaccinations were included as donors. Every donor was a Caucasian adult living in Nashville, Tennessee, USA. CD8 memory samples consisted of magnetically selected CD45RO+ cells combined with CCR7-negative CD45RA+ effector memory (TemRA) cells. Blood was collected by leukapheresis, and PBMCs were isolated by Ficoll-Histopaque density gradient centrifugation and then cryopreserved in liquid nitrogen vapor phase. Analytical flow cytometry was used to check the purity and quantity of each magnetically sorted T cell population. From each sorted fraction, genomic DNA was isolated and quantified by UV absorbance on a Nanodrop 2000c.

Using the deep immunoSEQ assay, multiplex PCR amplified TCR CDR3 regions from genomic DNA. Genomic DNA extracted from each cell subset was distributed evenly over all wells of several immunoSEQ 96-well plates, and each plate served as one replicate. For sorted subsets, each replicate PCR was loaded with 200 ng genomic DNA, equivalent to about 30,000 T cell genomes. Purified libraries were quantified with a Qubit 3.0 fluorometer, sized on a Bioanalyzer 2100, and re-quantified with the KAPA Library Quantification kit. A separate single-read 150-cycle Illumina NextSeq 550 flow cell was used to sequence each immunoSEQ 96-well plate. The paper's processing steps were these. Because the immunoSEQ output held only junctional sequences and lacked quality scores, the filtering could not match the filtering applied to full-length reads. To assign V/J genes and CDR3, sequences were annotated using PyIR, a Python wrapper for IgBLAST v1.9, with IMGT germline references. Any read was removed if the V/J assignment was weak (E-value above 1e-6), the CDR3 was missing, or the read contained stop codons, out-of-frame junctions, or ambiguous translated residues. A V3J clonotype was defined by an identical inferred V gene, J gene, and CDR3 amino acid sequence. Percentage overlap between repertoires was calculated by dividing the number of shared unique clonotypes by the size of the smaller repertoire. RTK rarefaction, the Chao1 estimator, and Recon v2.1 estimates of unobserved clonotypes were used to assess repertoire richness. Generation probabilities were computed with OLGA for all TCRbeta clonotypes obtained by the gDNA method from several donors. The source is immuneACCESS, and TCRdb retained only in-frame sequences with V and J called. Part of the clones is not carried over; for the studies checked, unresolved V genes explain less than half of this, and the remainder is unexplained. V, J and clone size are those of that table, while D and trimming were read from the DNA. This sample holds approximately 350,000 clones; approximately 97% were observed only once. The top ten hold 0.32% of the sample.

Input material: memory CD8+ T cells sorted from blood. The sample's cell subset or site label, decoded: CD45RO+ cells pooled with CCR7-negative TemRA cells. This TCR came from a man aged 25-40 years in good health. Recombination joined TRBV18 with TRBJ2-7; TRBD1 agrees with 9 junctional bases. The nucleotides are TGTGCCAGCTCCCGCGGGACAGGGAATTACGAGCAGTACTTC. Translation gives CASSRGTGNYEQYF.